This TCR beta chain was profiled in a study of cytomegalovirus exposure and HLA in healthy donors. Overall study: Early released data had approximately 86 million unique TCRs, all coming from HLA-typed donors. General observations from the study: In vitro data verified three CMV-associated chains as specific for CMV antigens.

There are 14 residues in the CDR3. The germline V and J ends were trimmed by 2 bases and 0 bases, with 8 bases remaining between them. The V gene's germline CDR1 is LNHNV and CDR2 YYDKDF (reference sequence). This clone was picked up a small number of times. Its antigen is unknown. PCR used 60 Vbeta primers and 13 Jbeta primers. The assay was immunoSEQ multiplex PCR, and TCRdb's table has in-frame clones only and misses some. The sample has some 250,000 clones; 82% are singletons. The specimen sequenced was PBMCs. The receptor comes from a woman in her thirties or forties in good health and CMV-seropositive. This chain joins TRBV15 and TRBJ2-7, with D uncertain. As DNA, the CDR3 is TGTGCCACCAGCAGATCCACCGGCTCCTACGAGCAGTACTTC. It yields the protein CATSRSTGSYEQYF.